This passage covers 15 T cell receptor beta chains from one sample sequenced in a study of siplizumab effects on memory and regulatory T cells. Clones were sequenced by immunoSEQ multiplex PCR, and TCRdb holds only the in-frame ones, with some missing. The profile shows about 120,000 clones, approximately 94% of them singletons. Sequencing was done on a sample of non-Treg CD4+ T cells sorted from blood. Every receptor here comes from a human donor in good health.

V usage is TRBV11-2 and J usage is TRBJ2-7, with 8 bases fitting TRBD2. Germline CDR1 and CDR2: SGHAT and FQNNGV. V lost 7 bases, J lost 4 bases, and 6 bases stayed unmatched. The CDR3 runs 13 residues. The CDR3 coding sequence is TGTGCCAGCACCTCGGGGGGGAGGTACGAGCAGTACTTC. Residues: CASTSGGRYEQYF.

V gene TRBV9 combines with J gene TRBJ2-1, with D tentatively TRBD2 (5 bases). The V gene lost 3 bases and the J gene lost 8 bases, with 18 bases spanning the gap. This CDR3 spans 15 amino acids. CDR1 SGDLS and CDR2 YYNGEE come from the germline V gene. The DNA of the CDR3 is TGTGCCAGCAGCGCAGCCGAGCGAGGGAGCGATGAGCAGTTCTTC. Its translation is CASSAAERGSDEQFF.

V usage is TRBV4-1 and J usage is TRBJ2-1; 8 bases map to TRBD2. CDR3 length: 15 amino acids. J gave up 9 bases and V 2 bases, and 9 bases lay outside the gene matches. From germline, CDR1 is MGHRA and CDR2 YSYEKL. In DNA, the CDR3 is TGCGCCAGCAGCCAACTCGGGGGGGGGCGTGGTGAGCAGTTCTTC. Translating gives CASSQLGGGRGEQFF.

The V and J genes are TRBV6-1 and TRBJ1-4; no definite D call. From germline, CDR1 is MNHNS and CDR2 SASEGT. This CDR3 comprises 14 residues. Trimming removed 7 bases at V and 4 bases at J, with 13 bases between. CDR3 sequence: CASTSGRGNEKLFF. DNA for the CDR3: TGTGCCAGCACCTCAGGACGCGGTAATGAAAAACTGTTTTTT.

The chain has TRBV18 and TRBJ2-3; no clear D. CDR1 is KGHSH and CDR2 is LQKENI in the germline V gene. V lost 5 bases to trimming and J lost 0 bases, with 9 bases between them. This CDR3 spans 14 amino acids. The CDR3 DNA is TGTGCCAGCTCAGAACAGAGGAGCACAGATACGCAGTATTTT. Translated: CASSEQRSTDTQYF. Full variable domain (outside the CDR3, taken from reference TRBV18 and TRBJ2-3): NAGVMQNPRHLVRRRGQEARLRCSPMKGHSHVYWYRQLPEEGLKFMVYLQKENIIDESGMPKERFSAEFPKEGPSILRIQQVVRGDSAAYFCASSEQRSTDTQYFGPGTRLTVL.

This sequence joins TRBV7-2 and TRBJ1-2; unclear D gene. The CDR3 loop spans 15 amino acids. Germline CDR1 and CDR2: SGHTA and FQGNSA. V was shortened by 5 bases and J by 0 bases, with 13 bases between the two germline ends. CDR3 sequence reads: CASSTRSGANYGYTF. The CDR3 region has the DNA TGTGCCAGCAGCACTAGATCCGGGGCTAACTATGGCTACACCTTC.

A word on this clone: Other DNA sequences in this sample translate to the same CDR3. The rearrangement uses TRBV2 and TRBJ2-3, with TRBD2 identical over 7 bases. The V segment lost 4 bases and the J segment 6 bases; nucleotides outside the gene matches: 13. The germline gives CDR1 SNHLY, CDR2 FYNNEI. The CDR3 spans 16 residues. CDR3 amino acids: CASSARAGPGGDTQYF. CDR3 in DNA: TGTGCCAGCAGTGCAAGAGCGGGACCCGGTGGGGATACGCAGTATTTT. The full variable domain, completed using reference TRBV2 and TRBJ2-3, is EPEVTQTPSHQVTQMGQEVILRCVPISNHLYFYWYRQILGQKVEFLVSFYNNEISEKSEIFDDQFSVERPDGSNFTLKIRSTKLEDSAMYFCASSARAGPGGDTQYFGPGTRLTVL.

The gene calls are TRBV6-6 and TRBJ1-5; 7 bases align to TRBD1. Losses at the gene ends were 2 bases for V and 2 bases for J; bases not matched to a gene: 3. The germline V gene has CDR1 MNHNY and CDR2 SVGAGI (reference sequence). The CDR3 contains 15 residues. The CDR3 protein is CASSYGTVGNQPQHF. CDR3 DNA: TGTGCCAGCAGTTACGGGACAGTGGGCAATCAGCCCCAGCATTTT.

This clone has a single count. V usage is TRBV19 and J usage is TRBJ2-3; 12 nucleotides match TRBD2. From germline, CDR1 is LNHDA and CDR2 SQIVND (reference sequence). The CDR3 has 15 residues. J gave up 4 bases and V 7 bases, and 6 bases lay outside the gene matches. Here the CDR3 DNA reads TGTGCCAGTACCACGACTAGCGGGAGAGCAGATACGCAGTATTTT. Its protein product is CASTTTSGRADTQYF.

The genes are TRBV7-2 and TRBJ2-5; TRBD2 is a possible D gene (7 bases). Germline lookup yields CDR1 SGHTA and CDR2 FQGNSA. The CDR3 is made up of 13 amino acids. Trimming left V 5 bases short and J 5 bases short, with 12 bases between. CDR3 sequence reads: CASSGGAWETQYF. The CDR3 DNA sequence: TGTGCCAGCAGCGGGGGGGCCTGGGAGACCCAGTACTTC.

This clone has only one observation. CDR3: CASSDLAGTSGNNEQFF. The CDR3 DNA sequence: TGTGCCAGCAGTGACCTCGCCGGGACTAGCGGTAACAATGAGCAGTTCTTC. The chain uses TRBV6-1 and TRBJ2-1; 11 positions agree with TRBD2. The length of the CDR3 is 17 residues. Germline CDR1 is MNHNS and CDR2 is SASEGT. Unmatched junction bases numbered 9, after V lost 3 bases and J lost 5 bases.

The J gene is TRBJ2-1, the V gene TRBV5-4; 7 bases are a match to TRBD2. The trim removed 4 bases at V and 3 bases at J, leaving 10 bases unmatched. The germline V gene encodes CDR1 SGHNT and CDR2 YYREEE (reference sequence). This CDR3 has 16 residues. The CDR3 sequence: CASSGGRLAVYNEQFF. Here the CDR3 DNA reads TGTGCCAGCAGCGGTGGTCGGCTAGCGGTCTACAATGAGCAGTTCTTC. Together with reference TRBV5-4 and TRBJ2-1, the CDR3 gives the full variable domain: ETGVTQSPTHLIKTRGQQVTLRCSSQSGHNTVSWYQQALGQGPQFIFQYYREEENGRGNFPPRFSGLQFPNYSSELNVNALELDDSALYLCASSGGRLAVYNEQFFGPGTRLTVL.

CDR3 sequence: CASSFATGERDTQYF. The CDR3 DNA reads as TGTGCCAGCAGCTTCGCGACAGGGGAGAGAGATACGCAGTATTTT. The rearrangement uses TRBV5-4 and TRBJ2-3; 8 bases agree with TRBD1. V lost 2 bases and J lost 5; bases outside the gene matches: 7. There are 15 residues in the CDR3. Looked up from germline, CDR1 is SGHNT and CDR2 is YYREEE (reference sequence).

This clone came up once. This rearrangement joins TRBV18 to TRBJ2-5; no definite D call. V shed 3 bases and J shed 1 base, with 9 bases lying between them. The CDR3 is 14 amino acids. The V gene's germline CDR1 is KGHSH and CDR2 LQKENI. CDR3 region: CASSPNPVQETQYF. The DNA for the CDR3 is TGTGCCAGCTCACCGAATCCCGTCCAAGAGACCCAGTACTTC. Full variable domain (rest looked up from reference TRBV18 and TRBJ2-5): NAGVMQNPRHLVRRRGQEARLRCSPMKGHSHVYWYRQLPEEGLKFMVYLQKENIIDESGMPKERFSAEFPKEGPSILRIQQVVRGDSAAYFCASSPNPVQETQYFGPGTRLLVL.

This clone was seen only once. The chain combines TRBV19 with TRBJ1-2, with TRBD1 identical over 11 bases. V dropped 9 bases and J dropped 5; count of bases not matched to a gene: 11. The CDR3 is 15 amino acids. From germline, CDR1 is LNHDA and CDR2 SQIVND (reference sequence). CDR3 bases: TGTGCCAGCCAACGGGCGGGACAGGGGGGGTATGGCTACACCTTC. It is translated as CASQRAGQGGYGYTF.